This is a list of T cell receptor beta chains from one sample in a study of T-cell reconstitution after alpha-beta-depleted transplantation in children. TCRdb used MiXCR to reprocess the PCR reads, holding one entry per CDR3 protein. The sample records some 120,000 distinct CDR3 sequences, around a tenth being singletons. The sample in question was PBMCs, obtained before TCRalphabeta/CD19-depleted stem cell transplant. The receptors derive from a boy aged 2 to 9 with acute lymphoblastic leukemia, due to receive a stem cell transplant. Each CDR3 is given with its conserved first and last residue. The order of the fields is clone size, J gene, V gene, D gene, CDR3 protein, CDR3 DNA. The D gene is left open where the match is weak. Clone size, where shown, is once, few, many, or a class for clones that have expanded.

>few|TRBJ2-3|TRBV25-1|.
CASSSPQEILTRTDTQYF
TGTGCCAGCAGTTCTCCGCAGGAAATTTTAACTCGCACAGATACGCAGTATTTT
>few|TRBJ1-5|TRBV4-2|.
CASSQGSNQPQHF
TGTGCCAGCAGCCAGGGCAGCAATCAGCCCCAGCATTTT
>.|TRBJ2-1|TRBV5-1|TRBD1
CASSLVTGSYNEQFF
TGCGCCAGCAGCTTGGTGACAGGGAGCTACAATGAGCAGTTCTTC
>few|TRBJ2-7|TRBV3-1|TRBD1
CASSPGTGHYEQYF
TGTGCCAGCAGCCCGGGGACAGGGCACTACGAGCAGTACTTC
>.|TRBJ1-5|TRBV27|.
CASRRTLGQPQHF
TGTGCCAGCAGACGAACGCTGGGGCAGCCCCAGCATTTT
>few|TRBJ2-6|TRBV27|TRBD1
CASSLYGTGTQRGLSGANVLTF
TGTGCCAGCAGTTTATACGGGACAGGGACCCAGCGGGGCCTCTCTGGGGCCAACGTCCTGACTTTC
>few|TRBJ2-6|TRBV18|TRBD1
CASSPDRGRPGANVLTF
TGTGCCAGCTCCCCGGACAGGGGGCGGCCCGGGGCCAACGTCCTGACTTTC
>.|TRBJ2-7|TRBV2|TRBD2
CARSRLAGGYEQYF
TGTGCCAGGTCCAGACTAGCGGGAGGCTACGAGCAGTACTTC
>once|TRBJ1-5|TRBV7-8|.
CASTKSWGADSNQPQHF
TGTGCCAGCACCAAAAGTTGGGGGGCTGATAGCAATCAGCCCCAGCATTTT
>many|TRBJ2-2|TRBV18|.
CASSPLPVPNTGELFF
TGTGCCAGCTCACCACTCCCAGTCCCGAACACCGGGGAGCTGTTTTTT
>.|TRBJ2-1|TRBV19|.
CASSVGLRVYNEQFF
TGTGCCAGTAGCGTGGGACTGCGGGTTTACAATGAGCAGTTCTTC
>.|TRBJ2-1|TRBV20-1|TRBD2
CSARDLGLAGRHNEQFF
TGCAGTGCTAGAGACCTCGGACTAGCGGGAAGACACAATGAGCAGTTCTTC
>.|TRBJ2-6|TRBV6-1|.
CASSGSGSGANVLTF
TGTGCCAGCAGTGGCAGCGGATCTGGGGCCAACGTCCTGACTTTC
>.|TRBJ1-1|TRBV27|.
CASSLHPQVPSGLNAFF
TGTGCCAGCAGTTTGCACCCCCAGGTGCCCTCGGGACTGAATGCTTTCTTT
>.|TRBJ2-7|TRBV27|TRBD2
CASSLSGGTSRYEQYF
TGTGCCAGCAGTTTATCGGGGGGGACTAGCAGATACGAGCAGTACTTC
>few|TRBJ2-2|TRBV11-2|.
CASSLFQPNTGELFF
TGTGCCAGCAGCCTTTTTCAGCCGAACACCGGGGAGCTGTTTTTT
>many|TRBJ2-7|TRBV20-1|TRBD2
CSARALAGVYEQYF
TGCAGTGCTAGAGCCCTAGCGGGAGTCTACGAGCAGTACTTC
>few|TRBJ2-1|TRBV20-1|TRBD2
CSADRPSGRNEQFF
TGCAGTGCCGACCGGCCTAGCGGGAGGAATGAGCAGTTCTTC
>few|TRBJ2-3|TRBV9|TRBD2
CASSGPSGLSTDTQYF
TGTGCCAGCAGCGGACCTAGCGGGTTAAGCACAGATACGCAGTATTTT
>many|TRBJ2-2|TRBV5-1|TRBD2
CASNSGLAGNTGELFF
TGCGCCAGCAATAGCGGACTAGCGGGAAATACCGGGGAGCTGTTTTTT
>.|TRBJ1-2|TRBV5-6|.
CASSLWTYGYTF
TGTGCCAGCAGCCTGTGGACCTATGGCTACACCTTC
>once|TRBJ2-3|TRBV24-1|.
CATKSGSGTDTQYF
TGTGCCACCAAATCCGGCTCTGGCACAGATACGCAGTATTTT
>.|TRBJ1-2|TRBV12-3/TRBV12-4|TRBD1
CASSRMKGQAGYTF
TGTGCCAGCAGCCGGATGAAAGGACAGGCTGGCTACACCTTC
>few|TRBJ1-3|TRBV28|.
CASSSAFRAETGNTIYF
TGTGCCAGCAGTTCCGCATTCAGAGCCGAGACGGGAAACACCATATATTTT
>many|TRBJ2-3|TRBV6-1|TRBD2
CASSAPGLARGDTQYF
TGTGCCAGCAGTGCTCCGGGACTAGCGCGGGGAGATACGCAGTATTTT
>few|TRBJ2-1|TRBV3-1|TRBD1
CASSPRDRENEQFF
TGTGCCAGCAGCCCCCGGGACAGGGAGAATGAGCAGTTCTTC
>many|TRBJ2-3|TRBV12-3/TRBV12-4|TRBD1
CASSLRTGGPDTQYF
TGTGCCAGCAGTTTACGGACAGGGGGCCCCGATACGCAGTATTTT
>many|TRBJ1-2|TRBV6-6|.
CASSPVHGYTF
TGTGCCAGCAGTCCCGTTCATGGCTACACCTTC
>few|TRBJ2-3|TRBV12-3/TRBV12-4|.
CASSLVSLGGLVGTDTQYF
TGTGCCAGCAGTTTAGTTTCGTTGGGGGGCCTAGTCGGCACAGATACGCAGTATTTT
>few|TRBJ2-5|TRBV5-1|.
CASSQDPPQETQYF
TGCGCCAGCAGCCAGGACCCGCCCCAAGAGACCCAGTACTTC
>.|TRBJ2-7|TRBV20-1|.
CSARDPQDNFYEQYF
TGCAGTGCTAGAGATCCCCAGGACAACTTCTACGAGCAGTACTTC
>many|TRBJ2-7|TRBV20-1|TRBD2
CSASGDWAYEQYF
TGCAGTGCCAGCGGGGACTGGGCCTACGAGCAGTACTTC
>.|TRBJ2-3|TRBV11-1|TRBD2
CTSSFISGSDVLSTDTQYF
TGTACCAGCAGTTTTATTAGCGGGAGTGACGTCCTCAGCACAGATACGCAGTATTTT
>few|TRBJ2-3|TRBV4-1|.
CASSQEVRTDTQYF
TGCGCCAGCAGCCAGGAGGTTCGCACAGATACGCAGTATTTT
>.|TRBJ2-5|TRBV29-1|.
CSVVRAVQETQYF
TGCAGCGTTGTACGCGCGGTTCAAGAGACCCAGTACTTC
>few|TRBJ2-2|TRBV6-1|TRBD1
CASRKDRGYTGELFF
TGTGCCAGCAGAAAGGACAGGGGCTACACCGGGGAGCTGTTTTTT
>.|TRBJ1-2|TRBV9|TRBD1
CASSDRTGINGYTF
TGTGCCAGCAGCGATCGGACAGGAATCAATGGCTACACCTTC
>few|TRBJ2-2|TRBV5-1|TRBD1
CASSSYPTGVRNAGELFF
TGCGCCAGCAGCTCGTATCCGACAGGGGTGAGGAACGCCGGGGAGCTGTTTTTT
>many|TRBJ2-3|TRBV6-5|TRBD2
CASSYSGGRNTDTQYF
TGTGCCAGCAGTTACAGCGGCGGGAGGAATACAGATACGCAGTATTTT
>.|TRBJ2-2|TRBV4-1|.
CASSQAWPRGTGELFF
TGCGCCAGCAGCCAAGCATGGCCCCGAGGGACCGGGGAGCTGTTTTTT
>.|TRBJ2-5|TRBV10-3|TRBD1
CAISESNRGRRTQYF
TGTGCCATCAGTGAGTCTAACAGGGGGCGAAGGACCCAGTACTTC
>few|TRBJ1-1|TRBV6-5|.
CASSYSGGNTEAFF
TGTGCCAGCAGTTACTCTGGAGGGAACACTGAAGCTTTCTTT
>few|TRBJ1-2|TRBV20-1|.
CSASPGLGGYTF
TGCAGTGCTAGTCCAGGGCTTGGTGGCTACACCTTC
>many|TRBJ2-5|TRBV5-1|.
CASSLIGGQAREETQYF
TGCGCCAGCAGCTTGATAGGCGGGCAGGCCCGAGAGGAGACCCAGTACTTC
>few|TRBJ1-1|TRBV20-1|.
CSAPAASGYWMNTEAFF
TGCAGTGCTCCTGCTGCTTCAGGGTATTGGATGAACACTGAAGCTTTCTTT
>few|TRBJ2-3|TRBV29-1|TRBD1
CSVVTGGRTDTQYF
TGCAGCGTTGTGACAGGGGGTAGGACAGATACGCAGTATTTT
>.|TRBJ2-7|TRBV7-9|TRBD2
CASSLAGTSYEQYF
TGTGCCAGCAGCTTAGCCGGGACTAGCTACGAGCAGTACTTC
>.|TRBJ2-1|TRBV19|.
CASSIQPWPRQFF
TGTGCCAGTAGTATCCAGCCGTGGCCCAGGCAGTTCTTC
>.|TRBJ1-5|TRBV10-2|.
CASSESTMTGGQPQHF
TGCGCCAGCAGTGAGTCGACTATGACAGGAGGACAGCCCCAGCATTTT
>.|TRBJ2-1|TRBV12-3/TRBV12-4|.
CASSLGLPNNEQFF
TGTGCCAGCAGTTTAGGGCTTCCCAACAATGAGCAGTTCTTC
>many|TRBJ2-1|TRBV7-9|TRBD2
CASSPGLASNEQFF
TGTGCCAGCAGCCCGGGACTAGCGAGCAATGAGCAGTTCTTC
>.|TRBJ1-5|TRBV5-1|.
CASSPARRGSDQPQHF
TGCGCCAGCAGCCCAGCCCGAAGGGGGTCGGATCAGCCCCAGCATTTT